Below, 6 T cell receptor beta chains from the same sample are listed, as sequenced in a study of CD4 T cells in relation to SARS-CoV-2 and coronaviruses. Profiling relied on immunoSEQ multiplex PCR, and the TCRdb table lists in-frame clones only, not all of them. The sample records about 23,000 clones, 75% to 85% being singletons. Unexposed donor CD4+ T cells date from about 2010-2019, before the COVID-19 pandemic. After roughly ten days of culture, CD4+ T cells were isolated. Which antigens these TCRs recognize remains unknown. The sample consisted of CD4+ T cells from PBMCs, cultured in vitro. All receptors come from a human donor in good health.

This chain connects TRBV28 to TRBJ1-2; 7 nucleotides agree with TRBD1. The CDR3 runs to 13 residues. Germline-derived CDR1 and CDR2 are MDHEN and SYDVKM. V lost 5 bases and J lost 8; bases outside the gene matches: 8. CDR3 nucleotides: TGTGCCAGCAGTCTAGAAGGGGGCCTGGGCTACACCTTC. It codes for CASSLEGGLGYTF.

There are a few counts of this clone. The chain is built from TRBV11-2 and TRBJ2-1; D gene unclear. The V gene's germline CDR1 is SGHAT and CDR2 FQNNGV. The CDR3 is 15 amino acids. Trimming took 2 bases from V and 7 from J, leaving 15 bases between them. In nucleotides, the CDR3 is TGTGCCAGCAGCTTAACCACTTGGGGTAGTAATGAGCAGTTCTTC. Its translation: CASSLTTWGSNEQFF.

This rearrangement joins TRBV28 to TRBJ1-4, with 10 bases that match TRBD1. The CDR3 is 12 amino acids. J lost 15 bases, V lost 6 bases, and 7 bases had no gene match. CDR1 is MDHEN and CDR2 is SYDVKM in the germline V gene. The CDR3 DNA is TGTGCCAGCAGCAGGGAAGGACAGGGGGTGTTTTTT. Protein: CASSREGQGVFF.

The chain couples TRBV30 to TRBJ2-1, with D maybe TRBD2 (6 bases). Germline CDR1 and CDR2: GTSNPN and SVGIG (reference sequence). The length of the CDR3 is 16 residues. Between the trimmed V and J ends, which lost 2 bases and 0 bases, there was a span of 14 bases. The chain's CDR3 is CAWSPGGKSSYNEQFF. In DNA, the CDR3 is TGTGCCTGGAGTCCCGGCGGGAAGAGCTCCTACAATGAGCAGTTCTTC.

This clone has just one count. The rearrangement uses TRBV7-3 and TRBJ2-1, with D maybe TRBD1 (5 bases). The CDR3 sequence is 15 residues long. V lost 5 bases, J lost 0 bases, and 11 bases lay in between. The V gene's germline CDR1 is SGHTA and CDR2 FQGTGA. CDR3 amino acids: CASSRAGNSYNEQFF. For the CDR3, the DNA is TGTGCCAGCAGCCGAGCAGGGAACTCCTACAATGAGCAGTTCTTC.

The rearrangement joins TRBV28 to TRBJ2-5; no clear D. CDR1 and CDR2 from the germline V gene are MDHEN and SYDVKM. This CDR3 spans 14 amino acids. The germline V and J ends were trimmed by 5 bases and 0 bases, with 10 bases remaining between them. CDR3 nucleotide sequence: TGTGCCAGCAGTACCCCTGTGTACCAAGAGACCCAGTACTTC. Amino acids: CASSTPVYQETQYF.